Following are 12 T cell receptor beta chains from one sample sequenced in a study of graft-versus-host responses after intestinal transplantation listed by TCRdb under 2021. The receptor library was made with the immunoSEQ multiplex PCR assay. This is the immuneACCESS table as TCRdb keeps it, with only in-frame sequences that have V and J called. A part of the clones is gone; compared with another copy, unresolved V genes explain less than half, and the rest is unexplained. Within this sample are 25,000 to 30,000 clones, with around 94% of them counted one time only. The biggest ten clones account for over 0.7% of the sample. Sequences were derived from PBMCs, sampled 66 days after intestinal transplant. The receptors derive from a human patient who received an intestinal transplant, so some T cells may come from the graft donor.

The J gene is TRBJ1-1, the V gene TRBV6-5; a possible D gene is TRBD1 (6 bases). V lost 8 bases and J 4 bases, leaving 14 bases between the germline ends. Germline V CDR1 and CDR2: MNHEY, SVGAGI. The CDR3 is 13 amino acids. The CDR3: CASRGDKGTEAFF. The DNA of the CDR3 is TGTGCCAGCCGAGGGGACAAGGGCACTGAAGCTTTCTTT.

The chain uses TRBV7-9 and TRBJ1-3; no clear D. This CDR3 has 18 amino acids. Trimming cost V 0 bases and J 0 bases, with 15 bases left between them. Germline V lookup: CDR1 SEHNR, CDR2 FQNEAQ (reference sequence). The CDR3 region has the DNA TGTGCCAGCAGCTTAGCGGCGCATGGCTACCTCTCTGGAAACACCATATATTTT. Protein sequence: CASSLAAHGYLSGNTIYF. Using reference TRBV7-9 and TRBJ1-3 for the parts outside the CDR3, the full variable domain is DTGVSQNPRHKITKRGQNVTFRCDPISEHNRLYWYRQTLGQGPEFLTYFQNEAQLEKSRLLSDRFSAERPKGSFSTLEIQRTEQGDSAMYLCASSLAAHGYLSGNTIYFGEGSWLTVV.

Worth noting for this clone: This CDR3 is also generated by other DNA sequences in the sample. The CDR3 here is CASSLGGGLEAFF. The CDR3 DNA reads TGTGCCAGCAGCTTGGGAGGGGGGCTTGAAGCTTTCTTT. The chain is built from TRBV5-6 and TRBJ1-1; TRBD1 is a possible D gene (6 bases). CDR3 size: 13 residues. Germline CDR1 and CDR2: SGHDT and YYEEEE. Between the trimmed V and J ends, which lost 0 bases and 7 bases, there was a span of 10 bases.

The chain recombines TRBV4-1 with TRBJ1-6; 7 nucleotides line up with TRBD1. The V and J ends lost 3 bases and 10 bases, in that order; junction bases with no gene match: 9. The germline V gene encodes CDR1 MGHRA and CDR2 YSYEKL. The CDR3 spans 15 residues. The CDR3 nucleotides read TGCGCCAGCAGCCAGGGGGACAGTGACTACTCACCCCTCCACTTT. Protein: CASSQGDSDYSPLHF.

The chain links TRBV30 to TRBJ2-3; unclear D gene. V was trimmed by 3 bases and J by 4 bases, leaving 11 bases between them. Per the germline V gene, CDR1 is GTSNPN and CDR2 is SVGIG (reference sequence). The CDR3 is made up of 13 amino acids. Written as DNA, the CDR3 is TGTGCCTGGAGGCCATTCTTGGCAGATACGCAGTATTTT. Its protein product is CAWRPFLADTQYF.

CDR3 amino acids: CASSRRGRLALSSGANVLTF. The CDR3 region has the DNA TGCGCCAGCAGCCGTCGGGGTCGACTAGCTCTTAGCTCTGGGGCCAACGTCCTGACTTTC. V and J are TRBV5-1 and TRBJ2-6; 7 bases fit TRBD2. This CDR3 comprises 20 residues. CDR1 and CDR2 (germline): SGHRS, YFSETQ. After removal of 4 bases from V and 0 bases from J, the junction contained 16 bases not matched to a gene.

This chain links TRBV1 with TRBJ1-1; the table's D call of TRBD1 was not tested on the DNA. TRBV1 corresponds to a pseudogene. This CDR3 has 12 residues. CDR3 in DNA: TGCATACAGGGTGGCCAAGCAGGCTCAGCTTTCTTT. This translates into CIQGGQAGSAFF.

The genes are TRBV29-1 and TRBJ2-1, with D perhaps matching TRBD2 (6 bases). This CDR3 comprises 13 residues. Per the germline V gene, CDR1 is SQVTM and CDR2 is ANQGSEA. Trimming took off 7 bases at V and 0 bases at J, with 10 bases between the two ends. In DNA form, the CDR3 reads TGCAGCGGGGAGACTAGCTCCTACAATGAGCAGTTCTTC. The encoded protein is CSGETSSYNEQFF.

This chain's CDR3 is CASSQGLYSYEQYF. CDR3 bases: TGTGCCAGCAGCCAAGGGCTTTACTCCTACGAGCAGTACTTC. This chain uses TRBV4-2 with TRBJ2-7; D is undetermined. The CDR3 covers 14 residues. Looked up from germline, CDR1 is LGHNA and CDR2 is YNFKEQ. Trimming shortened V by 1 base and J by 0 bases, and 7 bases separated the two germline ends.

CDR3 coding DNA: TGTGCCAGCAGCGAAGGATTCACTGAAGCTTTCTTT. It translates to CASSEGFTEAFF. The gene calls are TRBV11-2 and TRBJ1-1; no definite D call. The germline gives CDR1 SGHAT, CDR2 FQNNGV. Trimming pared 5 bases from V and 4 bases from J, leaving 8 bases between. CDR3 length equals 12 residues.

This chain connects TRBV27 to TRBJ2-1; TRBD2 agrees at 10 bases. V lost 4 bases to trimming and J lost 8 bases; unmatched junction nucleotides: 8. CDR3 length: 15 amino acids. Germline V lookup: CDR1 MNHEY, CDR2 SMNVEV (reference sequence). The CDR3 spells CASSYVAGGKDEQFF. In nucleotides, the CDR3 is TGTGCCAGCAGTTATGTAGCGGGAGGTAAAGATGAGCAGTTCTTC.

The chain combines TRBV11-2 with TRBJ1-2; D is unclear. The V end lost 1 base, the J end lost 5 bases, and 17 bases lay between the germline ends. Germline lookup yields CDR1 SGHAT and CDR2 FQNNGV. The CDR3 loop spans 16 amino acids. The CDR3 is CASSLVRGPRGYGYTF. DNA for the CDR3: TGTGCCAGCAGCTTAGTGCGAGGACCTCGTGGTTATGGCTACACCTTC.